This TCR beta chain was observed in a study of T cells expressing NK-cell markers. The wider study: Seven of the eight sequenced donors were classified as HCMV-seropositive, and one was classified as seronegative.

The germline V gene encodes CDR1 SGHAT and CDR2 FQNNGV. CDR3 size: 14 residues. TCRdb re-called the 5' RACE reads and gives one entry per CDR3 protein, without DNA. In total, the table holds about 180,000 distinct CDR3 sequences. The sample consisted of blood T cells: a sorted CD56 or NKG2C T cell subset, CD4+ or CD8+ T cells, or bulk PBMC T cells (not recorded which). The gene calls are TRBV11-2 and TRBJ1-5; there is no DNA to check the TCRdb D call of TRBD1. This clonotype was obtained from a woman aged 18 to 75 in good health. The CDR3 spells CASSNGGSNQPQHF.